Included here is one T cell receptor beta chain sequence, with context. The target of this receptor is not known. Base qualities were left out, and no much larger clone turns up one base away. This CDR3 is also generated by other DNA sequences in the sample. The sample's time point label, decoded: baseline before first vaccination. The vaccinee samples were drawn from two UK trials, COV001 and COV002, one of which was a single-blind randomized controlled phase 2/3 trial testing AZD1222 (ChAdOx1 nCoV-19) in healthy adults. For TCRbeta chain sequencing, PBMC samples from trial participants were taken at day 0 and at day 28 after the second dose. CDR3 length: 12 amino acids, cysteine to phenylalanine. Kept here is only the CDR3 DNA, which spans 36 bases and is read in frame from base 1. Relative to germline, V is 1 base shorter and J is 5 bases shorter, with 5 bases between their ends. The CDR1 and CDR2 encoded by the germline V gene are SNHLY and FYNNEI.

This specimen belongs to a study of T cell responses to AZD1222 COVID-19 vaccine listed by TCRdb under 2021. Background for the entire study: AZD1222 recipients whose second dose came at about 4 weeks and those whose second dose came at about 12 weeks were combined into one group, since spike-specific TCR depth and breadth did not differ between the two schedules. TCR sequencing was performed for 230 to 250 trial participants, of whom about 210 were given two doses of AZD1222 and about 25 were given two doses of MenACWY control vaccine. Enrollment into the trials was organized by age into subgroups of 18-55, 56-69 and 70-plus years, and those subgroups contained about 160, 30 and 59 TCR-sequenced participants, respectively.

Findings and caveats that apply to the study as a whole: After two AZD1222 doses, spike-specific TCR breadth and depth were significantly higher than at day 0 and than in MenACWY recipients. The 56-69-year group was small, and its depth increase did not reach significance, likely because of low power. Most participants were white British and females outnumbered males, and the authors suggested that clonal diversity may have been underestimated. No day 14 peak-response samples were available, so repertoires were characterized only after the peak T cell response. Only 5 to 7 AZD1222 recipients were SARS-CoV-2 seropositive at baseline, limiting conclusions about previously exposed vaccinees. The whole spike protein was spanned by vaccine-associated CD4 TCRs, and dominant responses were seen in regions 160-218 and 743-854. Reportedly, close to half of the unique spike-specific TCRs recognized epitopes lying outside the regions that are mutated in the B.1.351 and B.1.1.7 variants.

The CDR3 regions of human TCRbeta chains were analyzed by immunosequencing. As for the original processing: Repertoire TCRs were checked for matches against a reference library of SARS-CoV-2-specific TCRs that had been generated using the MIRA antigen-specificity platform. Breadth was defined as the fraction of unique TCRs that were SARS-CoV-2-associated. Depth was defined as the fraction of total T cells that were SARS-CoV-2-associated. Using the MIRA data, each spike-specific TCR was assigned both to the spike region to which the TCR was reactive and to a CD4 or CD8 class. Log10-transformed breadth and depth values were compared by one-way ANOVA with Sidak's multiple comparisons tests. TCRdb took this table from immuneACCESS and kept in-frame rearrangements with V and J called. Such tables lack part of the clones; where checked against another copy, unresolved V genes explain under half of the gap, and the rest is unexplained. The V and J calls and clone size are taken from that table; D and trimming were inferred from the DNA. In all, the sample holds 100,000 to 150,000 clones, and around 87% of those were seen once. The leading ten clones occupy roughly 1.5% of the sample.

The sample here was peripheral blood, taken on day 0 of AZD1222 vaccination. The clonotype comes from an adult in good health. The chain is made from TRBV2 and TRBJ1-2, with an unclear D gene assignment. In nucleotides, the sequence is TGTGCCAGCAGTGAAGAAGTGTATGGCTACACCTTC. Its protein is CASSEEVYGYTF.